This is a list of T cell receptor beta chains from one sample in a study of blood T cell repertoires in COVID-19. Sequencing was performed with immunoSEQ multiplex PCR; in TCRdb, only in-frame clones are kept and a portion is missing. The sample shows 200,000 or so clones, about nine tenths of them seen only once. Sequenced sample: peripheral blood. These receptors all come from a woman aged 55 to 70 with acute or convalescent COVID-19. CDR3s include the opening cysteine and the closing phenylalanine or tryptophan. A D gene is named only where the DNA matches it firmly. Size is omitted from some rows. Given values are once, few, many or a class for expanded clones.

clone_size	v_call	d_call	j_call	cdr3_nt	cdr3_aa
NA	TRBV29-1	NA	TRBJ1-2	TGCAGCGTCGCCATCCTTTCCGGGGGGAGCTCAAGCTATGGCTACACCTTC	CSVAILSGGSSSYGYTF
NA	TRBV6-5	TRBD1	TRBJ1-3	TGTGCCAGCAGGGCTGACAGGGGTGGAAGAAACACCATATATTTT	CASRADRGGRNTIYF
NA	TRBV6-5	TRBD2	TRBJ2-2	TGTGCCAGCAGTCCCGGGACTAGCTCCTCGTGGGAGCTGTTTTTT	CASSPGTSSSWELFF
NA	TRBV19	NA	TRBJ1-2	TGTGCCAGTACCCTAGATCCCAGGGTAAACTATGGCTACACCTTC	CASTLDPRVNYGYTF
NA	TRBV7-3	NA	TRBJ1-6	TGTGCCAGCAGCTTAGACAGAGAGCATTCACCCCTCCACTTT	CASSLDREHSPLHF
few	TRBV6-5	TRBD1	TRBJ2-7	TGTGCCAGCAGCCGTTCCGGGACAGGGTACGAGCAGTACTTC	CASSRSGTGYEQYF
NA	TRBV29-1	NA	TRBJ1-2	TGCAGCGTTGAAGGGACACCCGGGAGCCCAAACTATGGCTACACCTTC	CSVEGTPGSPNYGYTF
NA	TRBV11-2	TRBD1	TRBJ2-1	TGTGCCAGCAGCTTAGTATCCCGACAGGGCAGCTCCTACAATGAGCAGTTCTTC	CASSLVSRQGSSYNEQFF
NA	TRBV19	NA	TRBJ1-1	TGTGCCAGTAGTACTCGGTTCGCTGAAGCTTTCTTT	CASSTRFAEAFF
NA	TRBV5-4	TRBD2	TRBJ2-1	TGTGCCAGCAGCCAGACTAGCGGGAGGACCAATGAGCAGTTCTTC	CASSQTSGRTNEQFF
few	TRBV28	NA	TRBJ1-4	TGTGCCAGCAGTTCATACATTGGAAGGGGTGAAAAACTGTTTTTT	CASSSYIGRGEKLFF
NA	TRBV7-9	NA	TRBJ2-7	TGTGCCAGCAGCTTTAGTCACGGACATATGAATTACGAGCAGTACTTC	CASSFSHGHMNYEQYF
NA	TRBV27	TRBD1	TRBJ1-1	TGTGCCAGCAGTTTAATTTTCAGGGGGGAGAACACTGAAGCTTTCTTT	CASSLIFRGENTEAFF
NA	TRBV5-8	NA	TRBJ2-4	TGTGCCAGCTACTTGACCGGACTCCTTCACATTCAGTACTTC	CASYLTGLLHIQYF
NA	TRBV10-2	TRBD1	TRBJ2-2	TGCGCCAGCAGTGAGGGGACAGGGGTAAACACCGGGGAGCTGTTTTTT	CASSEGTGVNTGELFF
NA	TRBV4-3	TRBD2	TRBJ2-1	TGCGCCAGCAGCCAAGACTATAGCGGGTTCATAGACAATGAGCAGTTCTTC	CASSQDYSGFIDNEQFF